The T cell receptor beta chain under discussion was sequenced for a study of metastatic and nonmetastatic thyroid tumors. About the study: Repertoire data that came from the blood and tumor or nodule tissue of malignant and benign thyroid patients were compared.

Methods used by the authors: A distant-metastasis classifier for papillary thyroid cancer was built using CDR3 differences across clinicopathological groups. With MiXCR, TCRdb reprocessed the PCR reads. TCRdb, rather than the study authors, made the V and J calls. The repertoire has fewer than 70,000 clones, just under 30% of them found once; the top ten carry approximately 15%. Until they underwent thyroid surgery, no patient had received any treatment. This clone was counted a few times. Its target is not known. General observations from the study: Significantly greater TCR beta diversity was reportedly found in malignant thyroid tumors than in benign nodules (in blood and tumor).

With 4 bases removed from V and 2 bases from J, the gap between germline ends came to 9 bases. The CDR3 spans 14 residues. Germline values: CDR1 SGHKS, CDR2 YYEKEE (reference sequence). The origin of this receptor is a female donor with papillary thyroid cancer or a benign thyroid nodule (not recorded which). Some clones in this sample may be carry-over from other donors' samples. The chain links TRBV5-5 to TRBJ2-2, with D perhaps matching TRBD2 (5 bases). The sample taken for sequencing was blood. The CDR3 nucleotides read TGTGCCAGCAGCAGAGCGGTAAACACCGGGGAGCTGTTTTTT. It encodes CASSRAVNTGELFF.